The entry below describes one T cell receptor beta chain. As processed by the authors: Amplification of reference gene primers provided the estimated nucleated cell counts. Generated by immunoSEQ multiplex PCR, the TCRdb table keeps only in-frame clones and is missing some. V and J calls and clone size follow that table, whereas D and trimming were derived from the DNA. Among around 300,000 clones listed, about 90% were seen once. This specimen comes from a study of blood T cell repertoires in COVID-19. The V gene lost 6 bases and the J gene lost 1 base, with 9 bases spanning the gap. Germline lookup yields CDR1 LNHNV and CDR2 YYDKDF (reference sequence). This CDR3 is built from 13 residues.

This TCR was sampled from a man younger than 40 who had recovered from COVID-19. This sequence joins TRBV15 and TRBJ1-2; D uncertain. The specimen sequenced was PBMCs or T cells enriched from blood (not recorded which). This CDR3 reads CATRGGNNYGYTF. The CDR3 DNA follows: TGTGCCACCAGAGGCGGGAATAACTATGGCTACACCTTC.